The 19 T cell receptor beta chains reported below all come from one sample, sequenced in a study of T cells in women clearing cervical HPV infection. Only in-frame clones appear in the TCRdb table, and some are missing; sequencing was by immunoSEQ multiplex PCR. The sample holds fewer than 30,000 clones. The sample consisted of blood buffy coat. All receptors derive from a woman between 18 and 75 years old with a cervical HPV16 infection that either progressed to CIN3+ or cleared (not recorded which).

With respect to this clone: The read ends 3 residues early relative to the CDR3; the germline J gene fills the gap. The chain couples TRBV5-1 to TRBJ2-1, with D tentatively TRBD1 (6 bases). V was clipped by 0 bases and J by 5 bases, with 12 bases between them. Germline CDR1 is SGHRS and CDR2 is YFSETQ. The CDR3 runs to 15 residues. The CDR3 bases that were read are TGCGCCAGCAGCTTGGAGGCAGGGGTACACAATGAG. Protein product: CASSLEAGVHNE. The full CDR3 protein reads CASSLEAGVHNEQFF.

To note about this clone: At one end, the junction sequence differs from germline, possibly due to a read error. The read ends 3 residues before the CDR3 terminus; that terminus is restored from the germline J gene. The genes are TRBV18 and TRBJ2-1; D perhaps matches TRBD2 (5 bases). This CDR3 is built from 15 residues. Germline CDR1 reads KGHSH; CDR2 reads LQKENI. The CDR3 protein is CASAPPPGKVNEQFF. CDR3 DNA, as far as it was read: TGTGCCAGCGCACCACCTCCGGGGAAGGTGAATGAG.

A note on this clone: Read data end 3 residues before the CDR3 end; the end is taken from the germline J gene. This chain uses TRBV6-1 with TRBJ2-3, with D hard to call. The CDR3 is 13 amino acids. The germline V gene has CDR1 MNHNS and CDR2 SASEGT. The covered CDR3 bases are TGTGCCAGCAGTGGATCAGGCAATCAGCCG. This translates into CASSGSGNQP. The full CDR3 is CASSGSGNQPQYF.

With respect to this clone: The sequence runs out 3 residues before the end of the CDR3; the remainder is reconstructed from the germline J gene. The chain uses TRBV20-1 and TRBJ2-7; 7 positions match TRBD2. V lost 3 bases to trimming and J lost 4 bases; unmatched junction nucleotides: 6. Germline CDR1 is DFQATT and CDR2 is SNEGSKA (reference sequence). This CDR3 comprises 13 residues. Partial CDR3 DNA: TGCAGTGCTAGGGGGAGGGGAGGGTACGAG. This encodes CSARGRGGYE. The entire CDR3 is CSARGRGGYEQYF.

The CDR3 is CASSWGSGELFF. The sequenced part of the CDR3 DNA is TGCGCCAGCAGCTGGGGCTCCGGGGAG. This chain uses TRBV5-1 with TRBJ2-2; possibly TRBD1 for D (5 bases). The read terminates 3 residues ahead of where the CDR3 ends, so the germline J gene completes it. Germline CDR1 and CDR2: SGHRS and YFSETQ. Trimming stripped 3 bases from V and 6 bases from J, with 6 bases between. CDR3 length: 12 amino acids.

With regard to this clone: The read is 3 residues too short to cover the CDR3 end, so that end is filled in from the germline J gene. This chain links TRBV7-6 with TRBJ1-6; a weak D match, TRBD1 (5 bases). V dropped 5 bases and J dropped 1 base, with 12 bases sitting between them. The CDR3 is 16 residues long. Germline lookup yields CDR1 SGHVS and CDR2 FNYEAQ. The CDR3 sequence: CASSPNPGSYNSPLHF. The sequenced part of the CDR3 DNA is TGTGCCAGCAGCCCCAATCCAGGGTCCTATAATTCACCC.

With respect to this clone: The read comes to an end 3 residues before the CDR3 does, leaving the germline J gene to fill in the end. This sequence joins TRBV5-1 and TRBJ1-1, with D perhaps TRBD1 (6 bases). This CDR3 region has 14 residues. Trimming took off 7 bases at V and 0 bases at J, with 13 bases between the two ends. CDR1 and CDR2 from the germline V gene are SGHRS and YFSETQ. The sequenced part of the CDR3 DNA is TGCGCCAGCCAAAGGGACACGCTGAACACTGAA. It encodes CASQRDTLNTE. From start to end, the CDR3 is CASQRDTLNTEAFF.

In the case of this clone: The observed sequence ends 3 residues before the CDR3 terminus, with the missing tail filled in from the germline J gene. The chain recombines TRBV5-4 with TRBJ2-7, with TRBD2 matching 10 bases. The CDR3 extends over 15 amino acids. V lost 3 bases to trimming and J lost 5 bases; unmatched junction nucleotides: 8. CDR1 and CDR2 (germline): SGHNT, YYREEE (reference sequence). The CDR3 sequence: CASSSLAGAKHEQYF. CDR3 bases read: TGTGCCAGCAGCTCGCTAGCGGGGGCCAAGCACGAG.

About this clone: The read stops 3 residues short of the end of the CDR3; the missing end is completed from the germline J gene. The V and J genes are TRBV7-6 and TRBJ1-2; D ambiguous. Germline V gives CDR1 SGHVS, CDR2 FNYEAQ. The CDR3 is 15 residues long. The CDR3 bases that were read are TGTGCCAGCAGCTTTGGAACTAGCGGAGAATACGAC. It encodes CASSFGTSGEYD. From start to end, the CDR3 is CASSFGTSGEYDYTF.

Turning to this clone: The read comes to an end 3 residues before the CDR3 does, leaving the germline J gene to fill in the end. This chain joins TRBV6-1 and TRBJ1-1; D remains unclear. Between the trimmed V and J ends, which lost 0 bases and 5 bases, there was a span of 7 bases. The CDR3 length is 13 residues. CDR1 and CDR2 (germline): MNHNS, SASEGT. The part of the CDR3 DNA that was read is TGTGCCAGCAGTGAAGCGTTCGGTACTGAA. As protein: CASSEAFGTE. The CDR3 as a whole reads CASSEAFGTEAFF.

With respect to this clone: The read falls 3 residues short of the CDR3 end, and the missing part is taken from the germline J gene. This chain connects TRBV7-7 to TRBJ1-1, with no clear D. Trimming cost V 2 bases and J 2 bases, with 6 bases left between them. Germline-derived CDR1 and CDR2 are SSHAT and FNYEAQ (reference sequence). The CDR3 loop spans 13 amino acids. CDR3 residues: CASSLRLNTEAFF. The CDR3 bases that were read are TGTGCCAGCAGCTTACGGTTAAACACTGAA.

Concerning this clone itself: The CDR3 goes on 3 residues after the read ends, and that part is filled in from the germline J gene. The chain joins TRBV11-2 to TRBJ2-7, with D perhaps TRBD1 (6 bases). CDR1 is SGHAT and CDR2 is FQNNGV in the germline V gene. The CDR3 covers 15 residues. Trimming left V 1 base short and J 0 bases short, with 10 bases between. This chain's CDR3 is CASSLGPDSSYEQYF. The part of the CDR3 DNA that was read is TGTGCCAGCAGCTTAGGGCCGGACAGCTCCTACGAG.

On this clone itself: The read halts 3 residues ahead of the CDR3 end, with the missing end drawn from the germline J gene. This rearrangement joins TRBV7-3 to TRBJ2-1; possible D gene TRBD2, 5 bases. Germline V CDR1 and CDR2: SGHTA, FQGTGA. The CDR3 has 16 residues. V shed 5 bases and J shed 0 bases, with 14 bases lying between them. The CDR3 DNA, read in part, is TGTGCCAGCAGCACAAGCGGAAGGAGCTCCTACAATGAG. This translates into CASSTSGRSSYNE. The full CDR3 is CASSTSGRSSYNEQFF.

As concerns this clone: The sequence runs out 3 residues before the end of the CDR3; the remainder is reconstructed from the germline J gene. The rearrangement joins TRBV30 to TRBJ1-2; 7 positions agree with TRBD1. Germline-derived CDR1 and CDR2 are GTSNPN and SVGIG (reference sequence). This CDR3 spans 13 amino acids. Here the CDR3 reads CAWSVVRGFGYTF. The sequenced CDR3 bases are TGTGCCTGGAGTGTAGTCAGGGGGTTCGGC.

The CDR3 region is CASSPPGAIAGPGELFF. The sequenced CDR3 bases are TGCGCCAGCAGCCCCCCCGGTGCCATAGCGGGACCCGGGGAG. The chain is built from TRBV5-1 and TRBJ2-2, with 8 bases that match TRBD2. The observed sequence ends 3 residues before the CDR3 terminus, with the missing tail filled in from the germline J gene. With V trimmed by 4 bases and J by 6 bases, 14 bases remained unmatched. The CDR3 spans 17 residues. Germline loops: CDR1 SGHRS, CDR2 YFSETQ.

Comments on this clone: The CDR3 extends 3 residues past the end of the read, so its final part is completed from the germline J gene. This rearrangement joins TRBV6-1 to TRBJ1-1, with D possibly being TRBD1 (5 bases). Germline V gene lookup returns CDR1 MNHNS and CDR2 SASEGT. The CDR3 runs to 14 residues. Trimming shortened V by 3 bases and J by 2 bases, and 10 bases separated the two germline ends. CDR3 sequence: CASSEGLLNTEAFF. CDR3 DNA, as far as it was read: TGTGCCAGCAGTGAGGGACTGCTCAACACTGAA.

A note on this clone: The CDR3 goes on 3 residues after the read ends, and that part is filled in from the germline J gene. The chain joins TRBV7-9 to TRBJ1-2; D is ambiguous. CDR1 is SEHNR and CDR2 is FQNEAQ in the germline V gene (reference sequence). CDR3 size: 12 residues. CDR3 residues: CASSFVAGDYTF. The CDR3 DNA, read in part, is TGTGCCAGCAGCTTTGTAGCGGGAGAC.

This chain's CDR3 is CASSLDPRNEQFF. The sequenced part of the CDR3 DNA is TGTGCCAGCAGTTTAGACCCGCGCAATGAG. This rearrangement joins TRBV12-3 or TRBV12-4 to TRBJ2-1; no clear D gene. The read comes to an end 3 residues before the CDR3 does, leaving the germline J gene to fill in the end. With 1 base removed from V and 6 bases from J, the gap between germline ends came to 7 bases. CDR3 size: 13 residues.

Worth noting for this clone: The sequence runs out 3 residues before the end of the CDR3; the remainder is reconstructed from the germline J gene. The V and J genes are TRBV19 and TRBJ1-1; possibly TRBD1 for D (6 bases). The CDR3 consists of 13 residues. Trimming shortened V by 5 bases and J by 5 bases, and 12 bases separated the two germline ends. Germline V gives CDR1 LNHDA, CDR2 SQIVND (reference sequence). The CDR3 DNA, read in part, is TGTGCCAGTAGTCCGACAGGCGGGACTGAA. Its translation is CASSPTGGTE. Given in full, the CDR3 is CASSPTGGTEAFF.